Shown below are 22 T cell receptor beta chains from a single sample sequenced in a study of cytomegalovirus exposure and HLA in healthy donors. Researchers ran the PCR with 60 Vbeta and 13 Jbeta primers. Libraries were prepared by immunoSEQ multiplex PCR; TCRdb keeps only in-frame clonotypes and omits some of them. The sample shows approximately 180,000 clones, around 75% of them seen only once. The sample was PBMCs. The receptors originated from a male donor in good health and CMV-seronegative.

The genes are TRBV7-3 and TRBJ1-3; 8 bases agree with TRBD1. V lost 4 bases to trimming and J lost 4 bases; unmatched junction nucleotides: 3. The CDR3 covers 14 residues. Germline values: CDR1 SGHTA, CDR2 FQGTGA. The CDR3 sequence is CASSSGQGGNTIYF. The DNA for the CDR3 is TGTGCCAGCAGCTCCGGACAGGGAGGAAACACCATATATTTT.

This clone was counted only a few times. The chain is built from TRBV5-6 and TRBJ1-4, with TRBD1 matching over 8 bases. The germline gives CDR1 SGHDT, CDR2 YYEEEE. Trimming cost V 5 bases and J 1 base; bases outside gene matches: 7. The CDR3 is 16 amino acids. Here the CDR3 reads CASSQTTGGTNEKLFF. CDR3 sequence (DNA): TGTGCCAGCAGTCAAACCACAGGGGGAACTAATGAAAAACTGTTTTTT.

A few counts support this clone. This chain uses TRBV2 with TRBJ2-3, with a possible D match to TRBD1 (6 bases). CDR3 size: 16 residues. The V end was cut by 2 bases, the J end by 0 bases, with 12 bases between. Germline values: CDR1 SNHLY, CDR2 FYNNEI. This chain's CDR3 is CASSEFRGRSTDTQYF. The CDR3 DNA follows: TGTGCCAGCAGTGAATTTAGGGGGAGAAGCACAGATACGCAGTATTTT. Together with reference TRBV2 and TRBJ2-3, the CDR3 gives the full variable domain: EPEVTQTPSHQVTQMGQEVILRCVPISNHLYFYWYRQILGQKVEFLVSFYNNEISEKSEIFDDQFSVERPDGSNFTLKIRSTKLEDSAMYFCASSEFRGRSTDTQYFGPGTRLTVL.

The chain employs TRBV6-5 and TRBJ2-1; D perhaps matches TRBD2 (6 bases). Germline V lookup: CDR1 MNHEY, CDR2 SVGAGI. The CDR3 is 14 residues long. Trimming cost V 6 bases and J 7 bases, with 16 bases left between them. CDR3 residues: CASRPLFRGNEQFF. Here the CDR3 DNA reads TGTGCCAGCAGACCGCTCTTTCGGGGGAATGAGCAGTTCTTC.

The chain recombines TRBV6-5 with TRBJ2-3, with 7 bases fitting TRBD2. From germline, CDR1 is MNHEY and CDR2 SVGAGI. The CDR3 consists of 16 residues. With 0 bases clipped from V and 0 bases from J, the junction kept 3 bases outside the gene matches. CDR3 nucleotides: TGTGCCAGCAGTTACTCGAGTAGCGGGAGCACAGATACGCAGTATTTT. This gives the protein CASSYSSSGSTDTQYF.

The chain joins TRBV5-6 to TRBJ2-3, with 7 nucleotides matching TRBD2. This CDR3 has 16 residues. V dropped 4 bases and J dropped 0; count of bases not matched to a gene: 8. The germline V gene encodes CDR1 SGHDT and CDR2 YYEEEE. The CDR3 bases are TGTGCCAGCAGCCCTCAACTAGCGAGTAGCACAGATACGCAGTATTTT. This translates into CASSPQLASSTDTQYF.

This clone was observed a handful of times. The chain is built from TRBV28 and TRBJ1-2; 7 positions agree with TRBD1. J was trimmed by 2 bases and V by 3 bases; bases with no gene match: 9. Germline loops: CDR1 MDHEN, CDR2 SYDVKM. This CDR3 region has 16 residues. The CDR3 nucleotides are TGTGCCAGCAGTTTTAGGGCAGGGGGACCGAACTATGGCTACACCTTC. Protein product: CASSFRAGGPNYGYTF.

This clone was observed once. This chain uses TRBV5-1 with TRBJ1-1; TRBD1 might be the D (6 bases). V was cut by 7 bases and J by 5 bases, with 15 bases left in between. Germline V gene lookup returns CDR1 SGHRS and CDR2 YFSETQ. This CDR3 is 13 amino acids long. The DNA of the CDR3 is TGCGCCAGCCAAACACGAGGGGGTACTGAAGCTTTCTTT. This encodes CASQTRGGTEAFF.

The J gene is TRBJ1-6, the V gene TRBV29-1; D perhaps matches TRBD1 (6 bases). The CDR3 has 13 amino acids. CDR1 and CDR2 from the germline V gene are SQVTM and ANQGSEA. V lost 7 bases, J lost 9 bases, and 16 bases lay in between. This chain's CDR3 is CSASQGPVSPLHF. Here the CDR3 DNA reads TGCAGCGCCTCCCAGGGGCCAGTTTCACCCCTCCACTTT. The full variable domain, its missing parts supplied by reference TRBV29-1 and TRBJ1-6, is SAVISQKPSRDICQRGTSLTIQCQVDSQVTMMFWYRQQPGQSLTLIATANQGSEATYESGFVIDKFPISRPNLTFSTLTVSNMSPEDSSIYLCSASQGPVSPLHFGNGTRLTVT.

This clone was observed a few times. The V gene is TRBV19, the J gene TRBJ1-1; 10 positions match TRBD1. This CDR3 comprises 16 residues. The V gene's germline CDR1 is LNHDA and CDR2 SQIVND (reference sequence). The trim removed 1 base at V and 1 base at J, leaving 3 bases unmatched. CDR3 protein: CASSIARQGANTEAFF. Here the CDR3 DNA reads TGTGCCAGTAGTATAGCTAGACAGGGGGCGAACACTGAAGCTTTCTTT.

Here the CDR3 DNA reads TGTGCCAGCACCACGGGAAGCAATCAGCCCCAGCATTTT. This sequence encodes CASTTGSNQPQHF. The chain uses TRBV2 and TRBJ1-5, with no clear D. Germline V lookup: CDR1 SNHLY, CDR2 FYNNEI. Trimming cost V 7 bases and J 1 base, with 8 bases left between them. This CDR3 contains 13 residues.

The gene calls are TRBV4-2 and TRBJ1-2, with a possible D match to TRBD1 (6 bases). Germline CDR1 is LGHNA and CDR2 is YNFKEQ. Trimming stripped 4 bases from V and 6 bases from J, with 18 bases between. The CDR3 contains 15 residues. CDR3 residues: CASSPGQGISNGYTF. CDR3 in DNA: TGTGCCAGCAGCCCAGGTCAGGGGATTTCTAATGGCTACACCTTC.

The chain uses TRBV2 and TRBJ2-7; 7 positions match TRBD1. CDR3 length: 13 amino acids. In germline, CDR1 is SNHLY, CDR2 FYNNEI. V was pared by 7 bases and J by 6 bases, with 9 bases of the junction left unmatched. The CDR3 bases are TGTGCCAGCAATCAGCAGGGGGTCTCCGAGCAGTACTTC. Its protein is CASNQQGVSEQYF. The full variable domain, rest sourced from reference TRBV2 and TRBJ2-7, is EPEVTQTPSHQVTQMGQEVILRCVPISNHLYFYWYRQILGQKVEFLVSFYNNEISEKSEIFDDQFSVERPDGSNFTLKIRSTKLEDSAMYFCASNQQGVSEQYFGPGTRLTVT.

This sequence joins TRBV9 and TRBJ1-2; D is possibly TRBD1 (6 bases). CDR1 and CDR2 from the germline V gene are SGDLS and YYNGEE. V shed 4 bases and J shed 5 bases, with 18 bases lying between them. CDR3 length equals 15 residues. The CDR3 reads CASSPEGGGLYGYTF. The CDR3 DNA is TGTGCCAGCAGCCCAGAGGGCGGGGGCCTATATGGCTACACCTTC.

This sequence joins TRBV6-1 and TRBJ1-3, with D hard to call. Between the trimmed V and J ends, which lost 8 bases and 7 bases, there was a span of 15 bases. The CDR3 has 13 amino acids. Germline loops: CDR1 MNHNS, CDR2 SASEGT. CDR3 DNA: TGTGCCAGCTCCTCTCCTAGGCCCAACACCATATATTTT. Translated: CASSSPRPNTIYF.

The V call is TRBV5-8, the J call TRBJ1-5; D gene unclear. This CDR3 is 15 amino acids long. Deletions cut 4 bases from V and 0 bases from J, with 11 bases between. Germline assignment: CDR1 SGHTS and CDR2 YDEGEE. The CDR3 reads CASSRRVYSNQPQHF. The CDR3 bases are TGTGCCAGCAGCCGGAGGGTTTATAGCAATCAGCCCCAGCATTTT.

The chain's CDR3 is CASSLRFGQGVTNEKLFF. The CDR3, as DNA: TGTGCCAGCAGTTTAAGGTTTGGACAGGGGGTGACTAATGAAAAACTGTTTTTT. This chain uses TRBV27 with TRBJ1-4; TRBD1 matches at 10 bases. Germline V gene sequence: CDR1 MNHEY, CDR2 SMNVEV (reference sequence). The ends lost 2 bases at V and 2 bases at J; junction bases unmatched: 8. CDR3 length: 18 residues.

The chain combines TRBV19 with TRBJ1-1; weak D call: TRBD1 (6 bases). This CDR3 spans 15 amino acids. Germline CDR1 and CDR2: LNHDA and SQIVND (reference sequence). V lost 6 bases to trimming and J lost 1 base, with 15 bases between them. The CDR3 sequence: CASSWQGHSNTEAFF. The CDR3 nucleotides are TGTGCCAGTAGCTGGCAGGGGCACTCGAACACTGAAGCTTTCTTT.

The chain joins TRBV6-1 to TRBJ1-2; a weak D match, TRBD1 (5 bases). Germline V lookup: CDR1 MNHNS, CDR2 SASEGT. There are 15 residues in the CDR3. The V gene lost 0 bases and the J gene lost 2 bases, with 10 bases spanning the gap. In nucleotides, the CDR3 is TGTGCCAGCAGTGAAGCGCCAGGGATGAACTATGGCTACACCTTC. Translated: CASSEAPGMNYGYTF.

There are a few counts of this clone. The CDR3 region is CASGLQGYTEAFF. CDR3 bases: TGTGCCAGCGGATTACAGGGGTACACTGAAGCTTTCTTT. The chain is built from TRBV6-1 and TRBJ1-1; 7 bases agree with TRBD1. J gave up 3 bases and V 8 bases, and 6 bases lay outside the gene matches. The CDR3 runs to 13 residues. CDR1 is MNHNS and CDR2 is SASEGT in the germline V gene.

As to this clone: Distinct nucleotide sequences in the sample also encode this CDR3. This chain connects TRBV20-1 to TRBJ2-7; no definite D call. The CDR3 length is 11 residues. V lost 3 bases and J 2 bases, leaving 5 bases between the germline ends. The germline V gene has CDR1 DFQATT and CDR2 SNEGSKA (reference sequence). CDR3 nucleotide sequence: TGCAGTGCTAGTCCCACCTACGAGCAGTACTTC. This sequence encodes CSASPTYEQYF.

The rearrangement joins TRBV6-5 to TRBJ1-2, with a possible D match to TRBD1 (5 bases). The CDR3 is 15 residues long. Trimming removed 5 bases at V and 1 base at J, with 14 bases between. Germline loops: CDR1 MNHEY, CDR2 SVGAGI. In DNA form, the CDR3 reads TGTGCCAGCAGTGTACAGAAGGGGTTTAACTATGGCTACACCTTC. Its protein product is CASSVQKGFNYGYTF.